This is a list of T cell receptor beta chains from one sample in a study of blood T cell repertoires in COVID-19. Profiled with immunoSEQ multiplex PCR; TCRdb holds only in-frame clones, not every one. The sample holds about 200,000 clones, roughly 86% seen once. Material: peripheral blood. The source is a man younger than 35 with active or convalescent COVID-19. CDR3s include the opening cysteine and the closing phenylalanine or tryptophan. The D gene is left open where the match is weak. The listing skips clone size in some rows; elsewhere it reads once, few, many or a size class.

clone size	D gene	V gene	J gene	CDR3 protein	CDR3 DNA
-	TRBD1	TRBV19	TRBJ1-4	CASSPRDRLNEKLFF	TGTGCCAGTAGTCCCCGGGACAGGCTGAATGAAAAACTGTTTTTT
once	TRBD1	TRBV4-1	TRBJ1-2	CASSQTGGLRNGYTF	TGCGCCAGCAGCCAAACAGGGGGGCTAAGAAATGGCTACACCTTC
-	-	TRBV5-1	TRBJ2-2	CASSLVRTQTGELFF	TGCGCCAGCAGCTTGGTCCGTACACAGACCGGGGAGCTGTTTTTT
-	-	TRBV7-9	TRBJ1-5	CASSRLNSNQPQHF	TGTGCCAGCAGCCGACTGAATAGCAATCAGCCCCAGCATTTT
-	-	TRBV5-1	TRBJ1-1	CASSFRQGGTEAFF	TGCGCCAGCAGCTTTCGTCAGGGTGGGACTGAAGCTTTCTTT
-	-	TRBV10-2	TRBJ2-1	CASSDPDSTSYNEQFF	TGCGCCAGCAGTGACCCTGACAGCACGTCCTACAATGAGCAGTTCTTC
once	-	TRBV19	TRBJ1-5	CASTPERRGGIQPQHF	TGTGCCAGTACCCCAGAACGTCGGGGAGGGATTCAGCCCCAGCATTTT
-	-	TRBV6-5	TRBJ1-2	CASCRGGNYGYTF	TGTGCCAGCTGTAGGGGGGGGAACTATGGCTACACCTTC
-	TRBD2	TRBV5-1	TRBJ2-7	CASSPLTSVSDQQYF	TGCGCCAGCAGCCCCCTCACTAGCGTCAGTGATCAACAGTACTTC
-	TRBD1	TRBV7-6	TRBJ1-1	CASSLGQGIGNTEAFF	TGTGCCAGCAGCTTGGGACAGGGGATAGGGAACACTGAAGCTTTCTTT
-	-	TRBV6-2/TRBV6-3	TRBJ1-5	CASSYSPGNSNQPQHF	TGTGCCAGCAGTTACTCCCCAGGGAATAGCAATCAGCCCCAGCATTTT
once	-	TRBV7-3	TRBJ2-7	CASSFNGDYEQYF	TGTGCCAGCAGCTTTAACGGGGACTACGAGCAGTACTTC
-	-	TRBV14	TRBJ1-1	CASSQELGSHTEAFF	TGTGCCAGCAGCCAAGAATTAGGGAGCCACACTGAAGCTTTCTTT
-	-	TRBV13	TRBJ2-7	CASSLGTVYEQYF	TGTGCCAGCAGCTTAGGGACAGTCTACGAGCAGTACTTC
-	-	TRBV5-1	TRBJ1-1	CASGYGGGTEAFF	TGCGCCAGCGGTTATGGGGGCGGCACTGAAGCTTTCTTT
-	-	TRBV4-1	TRBJ2-5	CASSLRTDLETQYF	TGCGCCAGCAGCTTAAGGACAGACCTAGAGACCCAGTACTTC
-	-	TRBV4-2	TRBJ1-1	CASSQDRNTEAFF	TGTGCCAGCAGCCAAGATAGAAACACTGAAGCTTTCTTT
many	TRBD1	TRBV15	TRBJ1-4	CATSRGQGNEKLFF	TGTGCCACCAGCAGAGGACAGGGAAATGAAAAACTGTTTTTT
once	-	TRBV4-1	TRBJ2-3	CASSQDPGPSTDTQYF	TGCGCCAGCAGCCAAGATCCCGGTCCTAGCACAGATACGCAGTATTTT
-	-	TRBV11-2	TRBJ1-1	CASSLVRGNTEAFF	TGTGCCAGCAGCTTAGTAAGGGGGAACACTGAAGCTTTCTTT
-	TRBD1	TRBV3-1/TRBV3-2	TRBJ2-7	CASSPLQGGRYEQYF	TGTGCCAGCAGCCCGCTACAGGGGGGACGCTACGAGCAGTACTTC
-	TRBD2	TRBV5-4	TRBJ2-7	CASSFSGTGEQYF	TGTGCCAGCAGCTTTAGCGGGACGGGGGAGCAGTACTTC
-	TRBD1	TRBV11-2	TRBJ1-1	CASSSIGQATEAFF	TGTGCCAGCAGCTCGATAGGACAGGCGACAGAAGCTTTCTTT
-	-	TRBV7-9	TRBJ1-1	CASSYALSSEAFF	TGTGCCAGCAGCTACGCTTTGAGTTCTGAAGCTTTCTTT
-	-	TRBV24-1	TRBJ2-5	CATSDPEFQETQYF	TGTGCCACCAGTGACCCAGAATTCCAAGAGACCCAGTACTTC
-	-	TRBV19	TRBJ1-3	CASSRSRGNTIYF	TGTGCCAGTAGTCGTTCACGGGGAAACACCATATATTTT
-	-	TRBV5-8	TRBJ1-2	CASSVGTLPNYGYTF	TGTGCCAGCAGCGTCGGGACATTACCCAACTATGGCTACACCTTC
-	-	TRBV9	TRBJ2-3	CASSVLSTDTQYF	TGTGCCAGCAGCGTACTGAGCACAGATACGCAGTATTTT
-	TRBD2	TRBV3-1/TRBV3-2	TRBJ2-3	CASSQYRGTTTDTQYF	TGTGCCAGCAGCCAGTATCGCGGGACTACAACAGATACGCAGTATTTT
-	-	TRBV13	TRBJ1-1	CASSGGRNTEAFF	TGTGCCAGCAGCGGAGGAAGGAACACTGAAGCTTTCTTT